This T cell receptor beta chain is drawn from a study of T cells in tuberculosis. Study-level information: Within 7 days of starting treatment, or before, PBMC were stored.

Whole-study findings and limits: Smaller alpha distances in active tuberculosis partly reflected shorter CDR3-alpha lengths.

Worth noting for this clone: Its antigen is as yet unknown.

Profiled with immunoSEQ multiplex PCR; TCRdb holds only in-frame clones, not every one. This repertoire shows about 5,500 clones, approximately 97% found once; its top ten account for about 9.9%. Time point here: new active TB diagnosis, blood taken before or within 7 days of starting treatment. The V gene's germline CDR1 is LNHDA and CDR2 SQIVND (reference sequence). Trimming pared 7 bases from V and 0 bases from J, leaving 7 bases between. The CDR3 spans 14 residues. The sequence derives from an adult with tuberculosis. The rearrangement links TRBV19 to TRBJ2-6; D is unclear. Source: PBMCs, taken at tuberculosis diagnosis. The CDR3 DNA sequence: TGTGCCAGTAATCCGAGCTCTGGGGCCAACGTCCTGACTTTC. Residues: CASNPSSGANVLTF.